This T cell receptor (beta chain) emerged from a study of identifying expanded T cells in peripheral blood. Study-wide results and caveats: Across healthy donors, higher total template counts meant significantly greater approximately two-week count variance. Differentially abundant clones: around 1.2 between replicates, 16.4 at two to three weeks, 18 to 20 at four.

A remark on this clone: Its antigen is unidentified.

The table came from immunoSEQ multiplex PCR; TCRdb's copy has only in-frame clones and leaves some out. Seen here are 120,000 or so clones, 84% observed once, and the top ten hold less than 4%. Trimming cost V 2 bases and J 2 bases; bases outside gene matches: 1. The V gene's germline CDR1 is SGDLS and CDR2 YYNGEE. The CDR3 loop spans 14 amino acids. Sequencing was carried out using blood. The sequence was obtained from a person aged 18 to 70 in good health. The rearrangement joins TRBV9 to TRBJ1-2, with TRBD1 matching over 9 bases. CDR3 in DNA: TGTGCCAGCAGCGTGGGGACAGGGAACTATGGCTACACCTTC. It specifies CASSVGTGNYGYTF.